The 8 T cell receptor beta chains below were found in one sample sequenced in a study of blood T cell repertoires in COVID-19. Repertoires were generated with immunoSEQ multiplex PCR, while TCRdb's copy carries only in-frame clones and drops some. The sample has more than 65,000 clones, roughly 80% seen once. The specimen was peripheral blood. The receptors shown here come from a woman between 65 and 79 years old with acute or convalescent COVID-19.

This chain connects TRBV6-5 to TRBJ2-7, with 9 bases matching TRBD1. Germline CDR1 and CDR2: MNHEY and SVGAGI. The CDR3 totals 13 residues. Losses at the gene ends were 5 bases for V and 4 bases for J; bases not matched to a gene: 3. CDR3 in amino acids: CASSPDRGYEQYF. DNA for the CDR3: TGTGCCAGCAGTCCGGACAGGGGTTACGAGCAGTACTTC.

The sample holds a few counts of this clone. The chain is built from TRBV6-5 and TRBJ1-5, with unresolved D. The CDR3 is 14 amino acids. Germline CDR1 and CDR2: MNHEY and SVGAGI. With 0 bases removed from V and 3 bases from J, the gap between germline ends came to 6 bases. CDR3 loop: CASSYSSDNQPQHF. The CDR3 DNA reads as TGTGCCAGCAGTTACTCGTCAGACAATCAGCCCCAGCATTTT.

This chain links TRBV7-9 with TRBJ2-7, with D tentatively TRBD1 (6 bases). The V end was cut by 3 bases, the J end by 2 bases, with 8 bases between. Germline lookup yields CDR1 SEHNR and CDR2 FQNEAQ (reference sequence). CDR3 size: 13 residues. The CDR3 nucleotides are TGTGCCAGCAGCTTGGGGGCGACCTACGAGCAGTACTTC. Amino acid sequence: CASSLGATYEQYF.

The chain has TRBV2 and TRBJ1-6; D is perhaps TRBD1 (6 bases). Germline V gives CDR1 SNHLY, CDR2 FYNNEI. The CDR3 length is 16 residues. V was shortened by 5 bases and J by 0 bases, with 11 bases between the two germline ends. The CDR3 sequence: CASSLNRVSYNSPLHF. Here the CDR3 DNA reads TGTGCCAGCAGTTTAAACAGGGTCTCCTATAATTCACCCCTCCACTTT.

CDR3 nucleotide sequence: TGTGCCAGCAGCCAAGAAGGAAAGGTCGACAGGGGCTGGCGCGAGCAGTACTTC. Translation gives CASSQEGKVDRGWREQYF. J is TRBJ2-7 and V is TRBV3-1 (or the pseudogene TRBV3-2), with 8 bases fitting TRBD1. The CDR3 extends over 18 amino acids. The J segment lost 6 bases and the V segment lost 0 bases, leaving 16 bases of the junction unmatched. The germline CDR1 and CDR2 sequences are LGHDT and YNNKEL (reference sequence).

This rearrangement joins TRBV7-3 to TRBJ2-5, with D possibly matching TRBD1 (5 bases). The CDR3 loop spans 16 amino acids. V lost 1 base and J lost 0, with 12 bases in between. Germline CDR1 reads SGHTA; CDR2 reads FQGTGA. CDR3 amino acids: CASSLRAGMYQETQYF. Here the CDR3 DNA reads TGTGCCAGCAGCTTAAGGGCAGGGATGTACCAAGAGACCCAGTACTTC. The variable domain in full, with the rest retrieved from reference TRBV7-3 and TRBJ2-5, is GAGVSQTPSNKVTEKGKYVELRCDPISGHTALYWYRQSLGQGPEFLIYFQGTGAADDSGLPNDRFFAVRPEGSVSTLKIQRTERGDSAVYLCASSLRAGMYQETQYFGPGTRLLVL.

This chain uses TRBV3-1 (or the pseudogene TRBV3-2) with TRBJ2-3; D is perhaps TRBD1 (6 bases). V was clipped by 4 bases and J by 3 bases, with 17 bases between them. Germline values: CDR1 LGHDT, CDR2 YNNKEL (reference sequence). This CDR3 comprises 16 residues. CDR3 sequence: CASSRLLTGKTDTQYF. DNA for the CDR3: TGTGCCAGCAGCCGGTTACTAACAGGGAAAACAGATACGCAGTATTTT.

The V call is TRBV6-2 or TRBV6-3, the J call TRBJ1-5; D gene uncertain. V lost 5 bases and J 0 bases, leaving 11 bases between the germline ends. The CDR3 is 15 amino acids. Germline CDR1 MNHEY, CDR2 SVGEGT. The CDR3, as DNA: TGTGCCAGCAGTGAGGCAGCCCATAGCAATCAGCCCCAGCATTTT. This codes for CASSEAAHSNQPQHF.